The 26 T cell receptor beta chains given below trace back to one sample, sequenced in a study of shared clonotypes between healthy human individuals. Clones were read by immunoSEQ multiplex PCR, and TCRdb kept only the in-frame ones, dropping some. The sample contains some 2.1 million clones, around 95% of which appear only once. Naive CD8 populations comprised CD45RO-negative cells positively selected for CCR7, excluding terminally differentiated effector memory CD45RA+ cells. The sample taken for sequencing was naive CD8+ T cells from PBMCs. These receptors were obtained from a man between 18 and 29 years old in good health. Some clones in this sample may be carry-over from other donors' samples.

The chain has TRBV5-1 and TRBJ2-7; D perhaps matches TRBD2 (6 bases). Looked up from germline, CDR1 is SGHRS and CDR2 is YFSETQ. The CDR3 has 13 amino acids. Trimming pared 4 bases from V and 6 bases from J, leaving 14 bases between. For the CDR3, the DNA is TGCGCCAGCAGCGACCGGGGAGGTGCCGAGCAGTACTTC. Translated, it gives CASSDRGGAEQYF.

The chain combines TRBV5-1 with TRBJ1-3; D unresolved. Germline V gives CDR1 SGHRS, CDR2 YFSETQ. CDR3 size: 16 residues. With 1 base removed from V and 0 bases from J, the gap between germline ends came to 11 bases. The CDR3 DNA is TGCGCCAGCAGCTTGCGGACGGAATACTCTGGAAACACCATATATTTT. Encoded protein: CASSLRTEYSGNTIYF.

V is TRBV27 and J is TRBJ1-4, with a weak D call TRBD1 (5 bases). V gave up 5 bases and J gave up 7 bases, with 17 bases separating them. Germline values: CDR1 MNHEY, CDR2 SMNVEV (reference sequence). The CDR3 sequence is 15 residues long. The DNA for the CDR3 is TGTGCCAGCAGTGGGGGGGGGTTGTTTCGTGAAAAACTGTTTTTT. It specifies CASSGGGLFREKLFF.

This rearrangement joins TRBV27 to TRBJ2-7; TRBD1 agrees at 9 bases. The CDR3 totals 16 residues. V lost 2 bases and J lost 2; bases outside the gene matches: 7. CDR1 and CDR2 (germline): MNHEY, SMNVEV (reference sequence). The chain's CDR3 is CASSLIPGQGTYEQYF. The CDR3 nucleotides read TGTGCCAGCAGTTTAATCCCGGGACAGGGTACCTACGAGCAGTACTTC.

The rearrangement links TRBV7-8 to TRBJ2-1; D is ambiguous. The CDR3 is 15 residues long. The V gene lost 5 bases and the J gene lost 4 bases, with 15 bases spanning the gap. CDR1 is SGHVS and CDR2 is FQNEAQ in the germline V gene. CDR3 in amino acids: CASSPTRSGYNEQFF. CDR3 sequence (DNA): TGTGCCAGCAGCCCCACCCGTTCCGGATACAATGAGCAGTTCTTC.

The chain carries TRBV10-3 and TRBJ2-3; tentatively, D is TRBD1 (6 bases). Germline V gives CDR1 ENHRY, CDR2 SYGVKD. This CDR3 comprises 14 residues. Trimming took off 6 bases at V and 0 bases at J, with 10 bases between the two ends. In DNA, the CDR3 is TGTGCCATCAGCGCAGGGGCTAGCACAGATACGCAGTATTTT. Encoded protein: CAISAGASTDTQYF.

The CDR3 DNA follows: TGTGCCAGTAGTTGGACTAGCGGGAGGAACTCCTACAATGAGCAGTTCTTC. This encodes CASSWTSGRNSYNEQFF. J is TRBJ2-1 and V is TRBV19; 14 nucleotides agree with TRBD2. V was clipped by 5 bases and J by 0 bases; unmatched bases: 3. Germline V gives CDR1 LNHDA, CDR2 SQIVND (reference sequence). CDR3 size: 17 residues.

The chain is built from TRBV19 and TRBJ2-1; D is unclear. Germline CDR1 is LNHDA and CDR2 is SQIVND (reference sequence). Between the trimmed V and J ends, which lost 6 bases and 0 bases, there was a span of 12 bases. The CDR3 totals 15 residues. CDR3 sequence: CASSLDSSSYNEQFF. The CDR3 DNA is TGTGCCAGTAGCCTCGATTCGAGCTCCTACAATGAGCAGTTCTTC. Full variable domain (rest looked up from reference TRBV19 and TRBJ2-1): DGGITQSPKYLFRKEGQNVTLSCEQNLNHDAMYWYRQDPGQGLRLIYYSQIVNDFQKGDIAEGYSVSREKKESFPLTVTSAQKNPTAFYLCASSLDSSSYNEQFFGPGTRLTVL.

The J gene is TRBJ2-1, the V gene TRBV28, with 9 positions matching TRBD2. The germline CDR1 and CDR2 sequences are MDHEN and SYDVKM. The CDR3 has 15 amino acids. V shed 1 base, J shed 14 bases, and the junction held 12 bases outside the gene matches. The CDR3 DNA reads as TGTGCCAGCAGTTTATACATCGATAGCGGGAGTCGAGAGTTCTTC. It codes for CASSLYIDSGSREFF.

The chain uses TRBV27 and TRBJ2-7; the D gene is possibly TRBD1 (6 bases). The germline V gene encodes CDR1 MNHEY and CDR2 SMNVEV (reference sequence). Trimming took off 4 bases at V and 5 bases at J, with 18 bases between the two ends. The CDR3 contains 15 residues. The CDR3 DNA is TGTGCCAGCAGTTCCCGGGTTAGGGGGTTCAACGAGCAGTACTTC. Its translation is CASSSRVRGFNEQYF.

This chain joins TRBV6-5 and TRBJ1-1; D may be TRBD1 (6 bases). CDR1 and CDR2 (germline): MNHEY, SVGAGI. CDR3 length equals 15 residues. The V end was cut by 5 bases, the J end by 1 base, with 14 bases between. The CDR3 sequence is CASSPIAGENTEAFF. CDR3 nucleotide sequence: TGTGCCAGCAGTCCCATCGCAGGGGAGAACACTGAAGCTTTCTTT.

The rearrangement uses TRBV7-2 and TRBJ2-5; 7 nucleotides agree with TRBD2. This CDR3 contains 16 residues. V trimming: 1 base; J trimming: 4 bases; junction bases outside the gene matches: 9. CDR1 is SGHTA, CDR2 FQGNSA, per germline. The CDR3 DNA follows: TGTGCCAGCAGCTTAGGGGCGGGAGCAGCCAGAGAGACCCAGTACTTC. The encoded protein is CASSLGAGAARETQYF. Full variable domain (rest looked up from reference TRBV7-2 and TRBJ2-5): GAGVSQSPSNKVTEKGKDVELRCDPISGHTALYWYRQSLGQGLEFLIYFQGNSAPDKSGLPSDRFSAERTGGSVSTLTIQRTQQEDSAVYLCASSLGAGAARETQYFGPGTRLLVL.

The chain recombines TRBV11-2 with TRBJ1-1; D call uncertain. The CDR3 spans 13 residues. The V and J ends lost 1 base and 4 bases respectively, with 7 bases between them. CDR1 is SGHAT and CDR2 is FQNNGV in the germline V gene. The CDR3 here is CASSLVWGTEAFF. CDR3 nucleotide sequence: TGTGCCAGCAGCTTAGTCTGGGGCACTGAAGCTTTCTTT.

The chain recombines TRBV9 with TRBJ2-5, with TRBD1 as a possible D gene (6 bases). The CDR3 is 15 residues long. Trimming cost V 4 bases and J 5 bases, with 18 bases left between them. The germline V gene encodes CDR1 SGDLS and CDR2 YYNGEE. Written as DNA, the CDR3 is TGTGCCAGCAGCCCAGGAAACAGGGCTATCGAGACCCAGTACTTC. It codes for CASSPGNRAIETQYF.

The gene calls are TRBV27 and TRBJ2-2, with D maybe TRBD1 (5 bases). Germline V CDR1 and CDR2: MNHEY, SMNVEV (reference sequence). The CDR3 is 15 residues long. V was cut by 5 bases and J by 0 bases, with 10 bases left in between. The DNA of the CDR3 is TGTGCCAGCAGTAGTTCAGGGTCGAACACCGGGGAGCTGTTTTTT. Protein sequence: CASSSSGSNTGELFF.

This chain links TRBV4-1 with TRBJ2-3, with 8 bases fitting TRBD1. CDR1 and CDR2 from the germline V gene are MGHRA and YSYEKL. This CDR3 spans 16 amino acids. The V and J ends lost 4 bases and 5 bases, in that order; junction bases with no gene match: 11. As DNA, the CDR3 is TGCGCCAGCAGCCCACTGCGGGGACAGGACGGAGATACGCAGTATTTT. Amino acid sequence: CASSPLRGQDGDTQYF.

The chain has TRBV5-1 and TRBJ2-1; 11 bases line up with TRBD2. The CDR3 has 17 amino acids. In germline, CDR1 is SGHRS, CDR2 YFSETQ. J lost 0 bases, V lost 5 bases, and 7 bases had no gene match. CDR3: CASRDTSGSISYNEQFF. The CDR3 nucleotides read TGCGCCAGCAGAGACACTAGCGGGAGTATCTCCTACAATGAGCAGTTCTTC.

The chain uses TRBV9 and TRBJ2-2; tentative D call: TRBD1 (5 bases). This CDR3 is built from 16 residues. Trimming removed 0 bases at V and 6 bases at J, with 15 bases between. CDR1 SGDLS and CDR2 YYNGEE come from the germline V gene. CDR3 coding DNA: TGTGCCAGCAGCGTAGGCGGCAGGGTAATACCCGGGGAGCTGTTTTTT. The encoded protein is CASSVGGRVIPGELFF.

The chain recombines TRBV14 with TRBJ2-7; 10 positions agree with TRBD2. Germline CDR1 and CDR2: SGHDN and FVKESK. This CDR3 is built from 16 residues. Trimming at V came to 4 bases and at J to 3 bases, leaving 9 bases not matched to a gene. For the CDR3, the DNA is TGTGCCAGCAGCCCCTGGTTAGCGGGAGGTATCTACGAGCAGTACTTC. Translation: CASSPWLAGGIYEQYF.

This chain uses TRBV9 with TRBJ1-2; D is ambiguous. The CDR3 has 15 residues. With 1 base removed from V and 2 bases from J, the gap between germline ends came to 12 bases. Germline CDR1 reads SGDLS; CDR2 reads YYNGEE. The CDR3 protein is CASSVSTDRNYGYTF. The CDR3 DNA reads as TGTGCCAGCAGCGTAAGCACAGATAGGAACTATGGCTACACCTTC.

This chain joins TRBV27 and TRBJ2-7; D is uncertain. This CDR3 is built from 16 residues. Deletions cut 2 bases from V and 1 base from J, with 15 bases between. Germline CDR1 reads MNHEY; CDR2 reads SMNVEV (reference sequence). CDR3 bases: TGTGCCAGCAGTTTAGCGTACGGTAGTGGATCCTACGAGCAGTACTTC. This codes for CASSLAYGSGSYEQYF.

J is TRBJ1-1 and V is TRBV11-1, with D perhaps matching TRBD1 (6 bases). Trimming shortened V by 1 base and J by 4 bases, and 16 bases separated the two germline ends. CDR1 and CDR2 from the germline V gene are SGHAT and FQDESV (reference sequence). The length of the CDR3 is 16 residues. DNA for the CDR3: TGTGCCAGCAGCTTAGGAAGGGGGTTACGAGCCACTGAAGCTTTCTTT. Translated, it gives CASSLGRGLRATEAFF.

This rearrangement joins TRBV4-3 to TRBJ2-3, with D possibly being TRBD2 (6 bases). CDR1 and CDR2 from the germline V gene are LGHNA and YSLEER. Trimming stripped 5 bases from V and 5 bases from J, with 14 bases between. This CDR3 region has 14 residues. Here the CDR3 reads CASSFRLVEDTQYF. The CDR3 DNA follows: TGCGCCAGCAGCTTCCGACTAGTTGAAGATACGCAGTATTTT.

In its sample, this clone was seen once. The rearrangement uses TRBV11-3 and TRBJ2-3, with TRBD2 matching 13 bases. This CDR3 contains 17 residues. Germline CDR1 reads SGHNT; CDR2 reads YENEEA. Germline trimming cut 2 bases from V and 0 bases from J; bases unmatched to any gene: 2. The CDR3 loop is CASSLTSGRASTDTQYF. Written as DNA, the CDR3 is TGTGCCAGCAGCTTAACTAGCGGGAGGGCTAGCACAGATACGCAGTATTTT. Complete variable domain (other parts from reference TRBV11-3 and TRBJ2-3): EAGVVQSPRYKIIEKKQPVAFWCNPISGHNTLYWYLQNLGQGPELLIRYENEEAVDDSQLPKDRFSAERLKGVDSTLKIQPAELGDSAVYLCASSLTSGRASTDTQYFGPGTRLTVL.

A remark on this clone: Other DNA sequences in this sample translate to the same CDR3. The V gene is TRBV11-2, the J gene TRBJ2-5, with TRBD2 matching over 10 bases. This CDR3 is 14 amino acids long. Unmatched junction bases numbered 5, after V lost 5 bases and J lost 5 bases. Germline values: CDR1 SGHAT, CDR2 FQNNGV. The CDR3 nucleotides are TGTGCCAGCAGCCTAGCGGGAGTGAAGGAGACCCAGTACTTC. The encoded protein is CASSLAGVKETQYF.

The V and J genes are TRBV29-1 and TRBJ2-5; no reliable D call. Germline CDR1 SQVTM, CDR2 ANQGSEA. This CDR3 region has 16 residues. Deletions cut 6 bases from V and 3 bases from J, with 23 bases between. This CDR3 reads CSVTTPPYRREETQYF. CDR3 nucleotides: TGCAGCGTGACAACTCCACCATACAGAAGGGAAGAGACCCAGTACTTC.